This TCR beta chain derives from a study of identifying expanded T cells in peripheral blood (dated by TCRdb to about 2019). About the full investigation: Technical replicates were generated by sequencing separate aliquots of the same genomic DNA pool, with four replicates compared pairwise. Study-wide conclusions, independent of this receptor: Across all healthy-donor time intervals, the beta-binomial model significantly cut both the number of clones called differentially abundant and the false-positive rate. For all healthy donors, the variance in clone template counts between roughly 2-week samples rose significantly as total template count increased. About 1.3 differentially abundant clones were flagged by the binomial model between technical replicates, whereas about 16 and 20 were flagged over approximately two weeks and four weeks, respectively. The authors expected that over much longer intervals, such as months to years, biological variance in healthy repertoires might increase even further.

During the collection period, no immune events, such as infections, were documented for the healthy donors. Healthy-donor blood repertoires served as a training cohort to calibrate time-dependent variance in a beta-binomial model of T-cell clone differential abundance. There were about 10 healthy donors in the training cohort, of whom 3 were female and 7 were male. Donor ages ranged from roughly 25 to 65 years, with an average of around 45 years. Whole blood from each healthy donor was obtained from a commercial supplier and was collected at three time points two to three weeks apart. Genomic DNA was extracted from unsorted whole blood for immunosequencing. As for this clone: The antigen it binds to is not known. It has no much larger one-base neighbor in the sample; base qualities were not kept.

The CDR3 measures 16 amino acids from cysteine to phenylalanine. Here the CDR3 DNA is all that survives: 48 bases in frame from base 1. The trim is 0 bases for V and 0 bases for J, with a gap of 12 bases between the germline ends. The germline V gene (reference sequence) specifies SGHNT as CDR1 and YYREEE as CDR2. The immunoSEQ Assay, which uses bias-controlled multiplex PCR amplification of genomic DNA, was used to profile TCRbeta CDR3 regions. Per the source publication's procedure: To quantify the absolute abundance of each unique TCRbeta CDR3 region, the sequences were collapsed and filtered. Differential abundance was tested with two models: a binomial (Fisher-equivalent) model and a beta-binomial model that adds time-dependent variance fitted from healthy donors. Clones with fewer than 5 combined templates were excluded, and clones with Benjamini-Hochberg FDR below 0.01 were called differentially abundant. In the beta-binomial model, variance was expressed as a function of the total template count across the two samples, in the form v = (b*log(k)+a)^2. The immuneACCESS repertoire file appears here via TCRdb, limited to in-frame rearrangements. These files lack a portion of the clones; in checked studies, under half of the deficit traces to unresolved V genes, and the cause of the others is not known. The DNA gave D and trimming, while V, J and clone size come from that table. The sample records 85,000 to 120,000 clones, around 88% of which are singletons. The ten top clones hold less than 15% of the sample.

This receptor was identified in a person between 18 and 75 years old in good health. The V and J segments used are TRBV5-4 and TRBJ1-2, with TRBD1 perhaps the D gene, on 6 matching bases. Sequencing was carried out using blood. The sequence in DNA is TGTGCCAGCAGCTTGGACATCAGGGGAGCTAACTATGGCTACACCTTC. The translation is CASSLDIRGANYGYTF.